This T cell receptor (beta chain) was recovered during a study of molecular identifiers for immune sequencing clone quantification. The CDR3 covers 11 residues. V was cut by 5 bases and J by 5 bases, with 4 bases left in between. Germline assignment: CDR1 SGHNT and CDR2 YYREEE (reference sequence). This clonotype was detected many times. MiXCR, run by TCRdb on the PCR reads, gives a single entry per CDR3 protein. The sample lists fewer than 350,000 distinct CDR3 sequences, about a fifth occurring once. The receptor's source is a human donor in good health. Some libraries in this study had Jurkat cell RNA spiked in. Material: naive CD8+ T cells from blood, with Jurkat cell RNA spiked in. The subset denotes: FACS-sorted CD8+CD4-CCR7+CD45RA+ naive T cells. The chain uses TRBV5-4 and TRBJ2-2; no reliable D call. Here the CDR3 reads CASSHTGELFF. The CDR3 DNA reads as TGTGCCAGCAGTCATACCGGGGAGCTGTTTTTT.